A single sample is the source of the 30 T cell receptor beta chains below, sequenced in a study of blood T cells in healthy people across ages. Then a second PCR, running about 6 to 12 cycles, was carried out with a sample-barcoded 5' primer and a J-beta primer mix. In TCRdb, the 5' RACE reads were re-called with MiXCR into one record per CDR3 protein. The table records 1 million or so distinct CDR3 sequences, around 45% of them present only once. The sequencing sample was made of blood. These receptors were collected from a woman aged 55-70 years in good health.

This clonotype appeared a single time. The chain links TRBV24-1 to TRBJ1-2, with TRBD1 identical over 7 bases. The CDR3 totals 11 residues. Germline assignment: CDR1 KGHDR and CDR2 SFDVKD. V lost 7 bases, J lost 8 bases, and 3 bases stayed unmatched. The CDR3 sequence: CATSGQEGYTF. The CDR3 DNA sequence: TGTGCCACCAGCGGACAGGAGGGCTACACCTTC.

The J gene is TRBJ2-1, the V gene TRBV27; D gene uncertain. There are 16 residues in the CDR3. V dropped 5 bases and J dropped 0 bases, with 14 bases sitting between them. CDR1 is MNHEY and CDR2 is SMNVEV in the germline V gene (reference sequence). CDR3 nucleotides: TGTGCCAGCAGTCTAAAGTGGGGTAGCTCCTACAATGAGCAGTTCTTC. Its translation: CASSLKWGSSYNEQFF.

J is TRBJ2-3 and V is TRBV7-9, with no clear D. Per germline, CDR1 SEHNR and CDR2 FQNEAQ (reference sequence). Trimming stripped 5 bases from V and 8 bases from J, with 8 bases between. This CDR3 is 11 amino acids long. DNA for the CDR3: TGTGCCAGCAGCGGTTCGGTTACGCAGTATTTT. Translating it yields CASSGSVTQYF. The full variable domain, with the rest looked up from reference TRBV7-9 and TRBJ2-3, is DTGVSQNPRHKITKRGQNVTFRCDPISEHNRLYWYRQTLGQGPEFLTYFQNEAQLEKSRLLSDRFSAERPKGSFSTLEIQRTEQGDSAMYLCASSGSVTQYFGPGTRLTVL.

This clonotype has only a few counts. The rearrangement uses TRBV11-2 and TRBJ2-7, with a tentative D call TRBD1 (6 bases). The CDR3 runs 13 residues. Germline CDR1 SGHAT, CDR2 FQNNGV. V was shortened by 5 bases and J by 1 base, with 9 bases between the two germline ends. The CDR3 DNA follows: TGTGCCAGCAGCAGGGGGTTTTCCTACGAGCAGTACTTC. Its protein product is CASSRGFSYEQYF.

About this clonotype itself: The junction and the germline gene differ at one end; a read error may be behind it. The gene calls are TRBV12-3 or TRBV12-4 and TRBJ2-2; 11 bases agree with TRBD2. This CDR3 is 15 amino acids long. CDR3: CTSSSGRWNTGELFF. CDR3 nucleotides: TGTACCAGTTCTAGCGGGAGGTGGAACACCGGGGAGCTGTTTTTT.

The chain couples TRBV9 to TRBJ2-5; the match to TRBD1 covers 9 bases. The CDR3 runs to 14 residues. Germline-derived CDR1 and CDR2 are SGDLS and YYNGEE. The junction had 4 bases not matched to a gene; V was cut back by 0 bases and J by 7 bases. The CDR3 protein is CASSVGDREVTQYF. CDR3 nucleotide sequence: TGTGCCAGCAGCGTAGGGGACAGGGAGGTGACCCAGTACTTC.

This CDR3 is CASSFSVGNTIYF. The CDR3 region has the DNA TGTGCCAGCAGTTTTTCCGTGGGGAACACCATATATTTT. The chain joins TRBV12-3 or TRBV12-4 to TRBJ1-3; unclear D gene. V was trimmed by 3 bases and J by 7 bases, leaving 10 bases between them. The CDR3 extends over 13 amino acids.

The table lists this clonotype with a count of one. The rearrangement uses TRBV11-2 and TRBJ2-1; D could derive from TRBD1 or TRBD2 (5 bases each). CDR1 is SGHAT, CDR2 FQNNGV, per germline. The CDR3 length is 15 residues. V lost 1 base and J lost 8, with 15 bases in between. The CDR3 region has the DNA TGTGCCAGCAGCTTAGGGGGACGGCGCATAGATGAGCAGTTCTTC. Translation gives CASSLGGRRIDEQFF.

This clonotype was detected only a few times. This rearrangement joins TRBV12-3 or TRBV12-4 to TRBJ2-5, with TRBD2 matching over 8 bases. The CDR3 has 15 residues. V was clipped by 6 bases and J by 5 bases; unmatched bases: 11. The CDR3 region is CASSNPGTSLETQYF. The CDR3 DNA sequence: TGTGCCAGCAGCAATCCCGGGACTAGTTTGGAGACCCAGTACTTC.

Points on this clonotype: One end of the junction varies from germline; a read error may be responsible. The chain is built from TRBV15 and TRBJ1-4; TRBD1 is a possible D gene (6 bases). The CDR3 sequence is 12 residues long. CDR1 is LNHNV and CDR2 is YYDKDF in the germline V gene (reference sequence). The CDR3 loop reads CGTRTDNEKLFF. The CDR3, as DNA: TGTGGCACCAGGACAGATAATGAAAAACTGTTTTTT.

The chain uses TRBV20-1 and TRBJ1-4; D ambiguous. The CDR3 spans 14 residues. V was pared by 3 bases and J by 0 bases, with 8 bases between. Germline loops: CDR1 DFQATT, CDR2 SNEGSKA (reference sequence). DNA for the CDR3: TGCAGTGCTAGTCTAGACGCAACTAATGAAAAACTGTTTTTT. This encodes CSASLDATNEKLFF.

The table lists this clonotype with a count of one. The CDR3 loop is CSTGTSGFNNEQFF. CDR3 coding DNA: TGCAGCACAGGGACTAGCGGGTTCAACAATGAGCAGTTCTTC. This chain links TRBV29-1 with TRBJ2-1; 12 bases line up with TRBD2. The V gene's germline CDR1 is SQVTM and CDR2 ANQGSEA. CDR3 length: 14 amino acids. The V gene end was trimmed by 8 bases and the J gene end by 5 bases; junction bases not matched to a gene: 7.

To note about this clonotype: With only one base between it and a far larger clone, this is likely a read error. The chain employs TRBV5-1 and TRBJ2-3; D remains ambiguous. Germline V gene data show CDR1 as SGHRS and CDR2 as YFSETQ. The CDR3 has 11 residues. CDR3 sequence reads: CASSLGDAQYF. DNA for the CDR3: TGCGCCAGCAGCTTGGGAGATGCGCAGTATTTT.

This clonotype was seen a few times. This chain's CDR3 is CSVDGLAGGPARWDEQFF. The CDR3, as DNA: TGCAGCGTTGATGGACTAGCGGGAGGGCCGGCGCGCTGGGATGAGCAGTTCTTC. The J gene is TRBJ2-1, the V gene TRBV29-1, with 15 bases lining up with TRBD2. The CDR3 runs 18 residues. J gave up 8 bases and V 3 bases, and 14 bases lay outside the gene matches. Germline V gene sequence: CDR1 SQVTM, CDR2 ANQGSEA.

This clonotype was picked up many times. V usage is TRBV7-2 and J usage is TRBJ2-1; D gene ambiguous. The V gene's germline CDR1 is SGHTA and CDR2 FQGNSA. V lost 5 bases and J 9 bases, leaving 14 bases between the germline ends. This CDR3 has 13 residues. CDR3 loop: CASSILVKVEQFF. The CDR3, as DNA: TGTGCCAGCAGCATTCTAGTTAAGGTTGAGCAGTTCTTC.

This clonotype came up a few times. The gene calls are TRBV29-1 and TRBJ2-5; D tentatively reads TRBD1 or TRBD2 (5 bases each). Trimming stripped 4 bases from V and 3 bases from J, with 12 bases between. CDR3 length: 13 residues. CDR1 and CDR2 (germline): SQVTM, ANQGSEA. In nucleotides, the CDR3 is TGCAGCGTTGGAGGGACCAGGGAAGAGACCCAGTACTTC. Translation: CSVGGTREETQYF.

This rearrangement joins TRBV5-6 to TRBJ2-6; D is possibly TRBD2 (5 bases). V was pared by 7 bases and J by 4 bases, with 24 bases between. CDR1 is SGHDT and CDR2 is YYEEEE in the germline V gene. The CDR3 runs to 18 residues. The CDR3 reads CASCSLAEAMGGANVLTF. As DNA, the CDR3 is TGTGCCAGCTGCTCCTTGGCGGAGGCCATGGGGGGGGCCAACGTCCTGACTTTC.

The chain has TRBV6-5 and TRBJ1-2; TRBD1 might be the D (6 bases). V lost 4 bases and J lost 4, with 10 bases in between. There are 13 residues in the CDR3. Germline CDR1 and CDR2: MNHEY and SVGAGI. The CDR3 DNA is TGTGCCAGCAGTTCGCTACAGGGCTATGGCTACACCTTC. It codes for CASSSLQGYGYTF.

CDR3 nucleotides: TGTGCCACCAGTGGCCCACAGGGTCGTATGGAGACCCAGTACTTC. This gives the protein CATSGPQGRMETQYF. The chain has TRBV24-1 and TRBJ2-5, with D maybe TRBD1 (6 bases). The germline CDR1 and CDR2 sequences are KGHDR and SFDVKD. Trimming removed 5 bases at V and 5 bases at J, with 17 bases between. CDR3 length: 15 amino acids.

The CDR3 DNA sequence: TGTGCCAGCAGCCAGGCTTCCGGGCCACACTACGAGCAGTACTTC. It translates to CASSQASGPHYEQYF. The gene calls are TRBV3-1 and TRBJ2-7; no firm D call. This CDR3 has 15 amino acids. Trimming took 3 bases from V and 3 from J, leaving 15 bases between them. Germline lookup yields CDR1 LGHDT and CDR2 YNNKEL (reference sequence).

This clonotype was seen a few times. V usage is TRBV20-1 and J usage is TRBJ2-7; D is possibly TRBD2 (6 bases). Trimming removed 2 bases at V and 0 bases at J, with 14 bases between. The CDR3 has 15 residues. Per the germline V gene, CDR1 is DFQATT and CDR2 is SNEGSKA (reference sequence). The CDR3 DNA sequence: TGCAGTGCTAGACTACGGGACTCCGGCTCCTACGAGCAGTACTTC. Translating it yields CSARLRDSGSYEQYF.

This clonotype was counted ten times or more. CDR3 in DNA: TGCAGTGCCACGGTACTAGCGGGAGGTAATGAGCAGTTCTTC. Protein: CSATVLAGGNEQFF. The chain joins TRBV20-1 to TRBJ2-1; 12 nucleotides line up with TRBD2. This CDR3 has 14 residues. Per germline, CDR1 DFQATT and CDR2 SNEGSKA (reference sequence). The trim removed 6 bases at V and 7 bases at J, leaving 7 bases unmatched.

This clonotype came up a few times. The V and J genes are TRBV6-2 or TRBV6-3 and TRBJ2-7; TRBD1 is a possible D gene (5 bases). The CDR3 is made up of 14 amino acids. Trimming removed 7 bases from V and 2 bases from J, with 15 bases in between. CDR1 is MNHEY and CDR2 is SVGEGT in the germline V gene. CDR3 residues: CASIQPTVTYEQYF. CDR3 coding DNA: TGTGCCAGCATTCAACCGACAGTGACCTACGAGCAGTACTTC.

The V and J genes are TRBV12-3 or TRBV12-4 and TRBJ1-2; no firm D call. Trimming shortened V by 2 bases and J by 7 bases, and 14 bases separated the two germline ends. This CDR3 has 14 residues. The CDR3 loop reads CASSLRAGWSGYTF. The CDR3 coding sequence is TGTGCCAGCAGTTTAAGGGCAGGATGGAGTGGCTACACCTTC.

V is TRBV2 and J is TRBJ2-3; weak D call: TRBD1 (5 bases). Germline CDR1 reads SNHLY; CDR2 reads FYNNEI. The CDR3 runs 14 residues. The V gene lost 6 bases and the J gene lost 3 bases, with 13 bases spanning the gap. DNA of the CDR3: TGTGCCAGCAGCGCAGGGCAGGTAACAGATACGCAGTATTTT. Residues: CASSAGQVTDTQYF.

The V call is TRBV7-6, the J call TRBJ2-5, with D unclear. Germline CDR1 SGHVS, CDR2 FNYEAQ. The CDR3 is made up of 11 amino acids. V lost 8 bases to trimming and J lost 5 bases, with 9 bases between them. The CDR3 DNA reads as TGTGCCAGCCAACAAGGCGAGACCCAGTACTTC. Encoded protein: CASQQGETQYF.

The CDR3 region is CATSRDQARSTDTQYF. CDR3 sequence (DNA): TGTGCCACCAGCAGAGATCAAGCGAGAAGCACAGATACGCAGTATTTT. The rearrangement joins TRBV15 to TRBJ2-3, with D hard to call. This CDR3 is built from 16 residues. Trimming took 0 bases from V and 0 from J, leaving 10 bases between them. Germline CDR1 LNHNV, CDR2 YYDKDF (reference sequence).

This clonotype appeared many times. This rearrangement joins TRBV28 to TRBJ2-7; maybe TRBD2 (6 bases). Trimming removed 6 bases from V and 2 bases from J, with 11 bases in between. CDR3 size: 13 residues. Germline loops: CDR1 MDHEN, CDR2 SYDVKM. CDR3 sequence (DNA): TGTGCCAGCAGCCCGGGACTCACCTACGAGCAGTACTTC. Its protein product is CASSPGLTYEQYF.

Ten or more counts support this clonotype. The CDR3 nucleotides read TGCGCCAGCAGCCAGTTTGGGGAAGAGACCCAGTACTTC. Residues: CASSQFGEETQYF. The rearrangement joins TRBV4-1 to TRBJ2-5; unclear D gene. V lost 3 bases to trimming and J lost 3 bases, with 8 bases between them. The CDR3 covers 13 residues. CDR1 is MGHRA and CDR2 is YSYEKL in the germline V gene.

V is TRBV11-2 and J is TRBJ2-1, with 7 nucleotides matching TRBD1. Trimming cost V 6 bases and J 9 bases; bases outside gene matches: 11. Germline CDR1 reads SGHAT; CDR2 reads FQNNGV. This CDR3 is built from 14 residues. CDR3: CASSYDRETGEQFF. CDR3 nucleotide sequence: TGTGCCAGCAGTTACGACAGGGAAACAGGTGAGCAGTTCTTC.